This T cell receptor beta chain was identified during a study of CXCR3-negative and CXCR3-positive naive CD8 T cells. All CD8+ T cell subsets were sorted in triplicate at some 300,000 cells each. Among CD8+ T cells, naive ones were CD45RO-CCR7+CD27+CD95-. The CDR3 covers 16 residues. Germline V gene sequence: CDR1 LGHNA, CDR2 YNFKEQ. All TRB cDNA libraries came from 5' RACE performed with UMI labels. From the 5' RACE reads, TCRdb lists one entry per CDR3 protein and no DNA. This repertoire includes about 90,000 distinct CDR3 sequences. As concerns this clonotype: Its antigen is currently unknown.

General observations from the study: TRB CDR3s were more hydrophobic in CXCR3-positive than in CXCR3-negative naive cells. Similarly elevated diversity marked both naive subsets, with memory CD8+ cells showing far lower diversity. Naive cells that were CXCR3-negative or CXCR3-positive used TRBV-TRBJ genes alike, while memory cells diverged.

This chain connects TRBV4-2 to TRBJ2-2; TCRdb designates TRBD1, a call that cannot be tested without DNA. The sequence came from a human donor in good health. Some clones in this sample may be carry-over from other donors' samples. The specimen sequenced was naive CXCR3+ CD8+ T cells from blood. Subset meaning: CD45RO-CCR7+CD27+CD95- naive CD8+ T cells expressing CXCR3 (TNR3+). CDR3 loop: CASSQGRAVNTGELFF.